A single sample is the source of the 23 T cell receptor beta chains below, sequenced in a study of CD8 T cells in ankylosing spondylitis (TCRdb year 2017). No antigen has been identified for these receptors. Results and caveats for the whole study, not just this receptor: A TCR beta motif of several highly homologous amino acid variants appeared characteristic of blood from ankylosing spondylitis patients.

The library was obtained by 5' RACE. The instrument given in TCRdb is Illumina HiSeq 2500. TCRdb cleaned the public reads at Q25 with fastp, built clones with MiXCR and kept in-frame beta chains. When rows share a CDR3 protein, they turn into one entry using the most common DNA and genes. Within this sample are approximately 220,000 distinct CDR3 sequences, with roughly 18% of them counted one time only. Of the sample, 40% to 50% falls within the top ten clones. Sequenced material: blood, either unsorted or a sorted T cell fraction (not recorded which). The receptors originated from a male donor with ankylosing spondylitis.

This chain links TRBV13 with TRBJ1-2; TRBD1 matches 7 bases. This CDR3 spans 12 amino acids. J was trimmed by 7 bases and V by 4 bases; bases with no gene match: 3. The germline V gene encodes CDR1 PRHDT and CDR2 FYEKMQ (reference sequence). CDR3 loop: CASSSDRVGYTF. The CDR3 bases are TGTGCCAGCAGCTCCGACAGGGTTGGCTACACCTTC.

The table lists this clonotype with a few counts. The rearrangement uses TRBV5-1 and TRBJ2-7; a weak D match, TRBD1 (5 bases). This CDR3 comprises 14 residues. Germline-derived CDR1 and CDR2 are SGHRS and YFSETQ. V was pared by 1 base and J by 6 bases, with 14 bases between. Here the CDR3 reads CASSLTGLDIEQYF. CDR3 DNA sequence: TGCGCCAGCAGCTTGACAGGTCTAGATATCGAGCAGTACTTC.

The chain links TRBV5-1 to TRBJ2-3, with D perhaps TRBD2 (6 bases). From germline, CDR1 is SGHRS and CDR2 YFSETQ. The CDR3 is made up of 15 amino acids. The V end was cut by 2 bases, the J end by 2 bases, with 12 bases between. The CDR3 is CASSLESGPTDTQYF. CDR3 sequence (DNA): TGCGCCAGCAGCTTAGAAAGCGGGCCCACAGATACGCAGTATTTT.

This clonotype turned up a few times. The V call is TRBV13, the J call TRBJ2-5, with 7 nucleotides matching TRBD2. V gave up 3 bases and J gave up 0 bases; unmatched junction bases: 4. This CDR3 has 15 residues. The germline gives CDR1 PRHDT, CDR2 FYEKMQ (reference sequence). CDR3 amino acids: CASSLASGYQETQYF. The DNA for the CDR3 is TGTGCCAGCAGCTTGGCTAGCGGCTACCAAGAGACCCAGTACTTC.

This clonotype has a handful of counts. The chain links TRBV20-1 to TRBJ2-1; 10 nucleotides align to TRBD2. Germline lookup yields CDR1 DFQATT and CDR2 SNEGSKA (reference sequence). CDR3 length equals 16 residues. V lost 1 base and J lost 4; bases outside the gene matches: 7. The CDR3, as DNA: TGCAGTGCTAGAGTTTCAGTAGCGGGGGGTTACAATGAGCAGTTCTTC. Translated: CSARVSVAGGYNEQFF.

The chain carries TRBV11-2 and TRBJ2-7; the D call may be TRBD1 or TRBD2 (5 bases each). V was cut by 5 bases and J by 2 bases, with 16 bases left in between. The CDR3 extends over 15 amino acids. In germline, CDR1 is SGHAT, CDR2 FQNNGV. This chain's CDR3 is CASSPRDGSTYEQYF. CDR3 nucleotide sequence: TGTGCCAGCAGCCCCAGGGACGGTTCGACCTACGAGCAGTACTTC.

This clonotype appeared a few times. The J gene is TRBJ2-1, the V gene TRBV30; 7 nucleotides match TRBD2. CDR1 GTSNPN and CDR2 SVGIG come from the germline V gene (reference sequence). The CDR3 runs to 15 residues. Trimming took 0 bases from V and 4 from J; bases not matched to a gene: 6. CDR3 region: CAWSVGLGAYNEQFF. The CDR3 DNA reads TGTGCCTGGAGTGTAGGACTAGGGGCTTACAATGAGCAGTTCTTC.

The chain employs TRBV27 and TRBJ1-3, with D unresolved. The V end was cut by 3 bases, the J end by 3 bases, with 6 bases between. The germline gives CDR1 MNHEY, CDR2 SMNVEV (reference sequence). The CDR3 runs 13 residues. The CDR3 sequence is CASSFSGGNTIYF. The CDR3 DNA is TGTGCCAGCAGTTTTTCCGGTGGAAACACCATATATTTT.

The sample holds a few counts of this clonotype. The rearrangement uses TRBV4-1 and TRBJ1-1, with TRBD1 matching over 7 bases. CDR3 length: 15 amino acids. Germline CDR1 reads MGHRA; CDR2 reads YSYEKL. V lost 4 bases, J lost 1 base, and 6 bases stayed unmatched. The CDR3 coding sequence is TGCGCCAGCAGCCCTAGGGGGCCAGGGAACACTGAAGCTTTCTTT. The encoded protein is CASSPRGPGNTEAFF.

The rearrangement uses TRBV7-9 and TRBJ2-2; D not resolved. Per the germline V gene, CDR1 is SEHNR and CDR2 is FQNEAQ (reference sequence). V was pared by 5 bases and J by 6 bases, with 7 bases between. CDR3 size: 12 residues. CDR3 nucleotide sequence: TGTGCCAGCAGCCGACGCCCCGGGGAGCTGTTTTTT. Protein sequence: CASSRRPGELFF.

The J gene is TRBJ2-3, the V gene TRBV7-8; D might be TRBD2 (6 bases). The CDR3 is 17 amino acids. Germline lookup yields CDR1 SGHVS and CDR2 FQNEAQ. V was cut by 2 bases and J by 1 base, with 16 bases left in between. As DNA, the CDR3 is TGTGCCAGCAGCTTAAAGGATTGGGACTCCCGCACAGATACGCAGTATTTT. It codes for CASSLKDWDSRTDTQYF.

This clonotype was found many times. This rearrangement joins TRBV29-1 to TRBJ2-2, with D tentatively TRBD1 (5 bases). This CDR3 is built from 14 residues. Germline assignment: CDR1 SQVTM and CDR2 ANQGSEA. V was trimmed by 7 bases and J by 6 bases, leaving 18 bases between them. CDR3 nucleotides: TGCAGCGGTCTTGTGTCAGGGTCCCCCGGGGAGCTGTTTTTT. It encodes CSGLVSGSPGELFF.

This clonotype turned up a few times. The chain has TRBV7-9 and TRBJ2-7; maybe TRBD2 (5 bases). The CDR3 runs 14 residues. The germline V gene has CDR1 SEHNR and CDR2 FQNEAQ (reference sequence). V was pared by 5 bases and J by 0 bases, with 11 bases between. CDR3: CASSTGEISYEQYF. CDR3 DNA sequence: TGTGCCAGCAGCACTGGGGAGATCTCCTACGAGCAGTACTTC.

This clonotype was recorded a few times. The chain recombines TRBV5-1 with TRBJ2-7, with 8 bases identical to TRBD1. CDR1 SGHRS and CDR2 YFSETQ come from the germline V gene. V was clipped by 0 bases and J by 5 bases; unmatched bases: 7. The length of the CDR3 is 15 residues. The CDR3 protein is CASSLAGQGNHEQYF. For the CDR3, the DNA is TGCGCCAGCAGCTTGGCAGGACAGGGTAACCACGAGCAGTACTTC. Full variable domain (remainder filled in from reference TRBV5-1 and TRBJ2-7): KAGVTQTPRYLIKTRGQQVTLSCSPISGHRSVSWYQQTPGQGLQFLFEYFSETQRNKGNFPGRFSGRQFSNSRSEMNVSTLELGDSALYLCASSLAGQGNHEQYFGPGTRLTVT.

The chain combines TRBV5-6 with TRBJ1-4; no firm D call. CDR3 length: 16 residues. Trimming stripped 2 bases from V and 0 bases from J, with 11 bases between. The germline V gene encodes CDR1 SGHDT and CDR2 YYEEEE. CDR3 sequence (DNA): TGTGCCAGCAGCTTAATACGGGGTGCAACTAATGAAAAACTGTTTTTT. Its protein product is CASSLIRGATNEKLFF.

The V gene is TRBV4-2, the J gene TRBJ2-7, with D maybe TRBD1 (6 bases). The germline V and J ends were trimmed by 3 bases and 3 bases, with 12 bases remaining between them. Germline CDR1 and CDR2: LGHNA and YNFKEQ. The length of the CDR3 is 14 residues. The CDR3 coding sequence is TGTGCCAGCAGCCAGTACAGGGAAATCTACGAGCAGTACTTC. It specifies CASSQYREIYEQYF.

The chain combines TRBV30 with TRBJ2-7; D might be TRBD1 (6 bases). V was clipped by 3 bases and J by 1 base, with 10 bases between them. CDR3 length: 13 residues. Germline V gene sequence: CDR1 GTSNPN, CDR2 SVGIG (reference sequence). CDR3 sequence (DNA): TGTGCCTGGAGCTTTGGACAGTCCTACGAGCAGTACTTC. This codes for CAWSFGQSYEQYF.

This rearrangement joins TRBV29-1 to TRBJ1-1; a possible D gene is TRBD1 (5 bases). The germline gives CDR1 SQVTM, CDR2 ANQGSEA. This CDR3 spans 12 amino acids. Trimming cost V 3 bases and J 4 bases, with 9 bases left between them. DNA of the CDR3: TGCAGCGTTGAGACAGCCCCCACTGAAGCTTTCTTT. This sequence encodes CSVETAPTEAFF.

This clonotype was counted a few times. The rearrangement uses TRBV3-1 and TRBJ2-1, with D perhaps assigned TRBD1 or TRBD2 (5 bases each). This CDR3 region has 15 residues. In germline, CDR1 is LGHDT, CDR2 YNNKEL (reference sequence). V gave up 0 bases and J gave up 6 bases, with 12 bases separating them. The CDR3 sequence: CASSQDPGTTNEQFF. The CDR3 DNA is TGTGCCAGCAGCCAAGATCCCGGGACCACCAATGAGCAGTTCTTC.

This clonotype was observed a few times. The genes are TRBV14 and TRBJ2-7; 11 bases are shared with TRBD2. Per the germline V gene, CDR1 is SGHDN and CDR2 is FVKESK. CDR3 length: 15 residues. J was trimmed by 3 bases and V by 3 bases; bases with no gene match: 4. The CDR3 DNA reads TGTGCCAGCAGCCACGGGACTAGCGGAAACTACGAGCAGTACTTC. Translating it yields CASSHGTSGNYEQYF.

This sequence joins TRBV12-3 or TRBV12-4 and TRBJ1-2, with a possible D match to TRBD1 (5 bases). V dropped 3 bases and J dropped 4 bases, with 18 bases sitting between them. The CDR3 is 16 residues long. The CDR3 nucleotides read TGTGCCAGCAGTTTGGAACCGGGGCTAACCCTCTATGGCTACACCTTC. This codes for CASSLEPGLTLYGYTF.

The CDR3 here is CASSLEGSAIYGYTF. The CDR3 DNA reads as TGTGCCAGCAGCCTAGAAGGGTCTGCGATCTATGGCTACACCTTC. This chain links TRBV7-9 with TRBJ1-2, with unresolved D. This CDR3 has 15 amino acids. V shed 5 bases and J shed 4 bases, with 17 bases lying between them. The germline V gene has CDR1 SEHNR and CDR2 FQNEAQ (reference sequence).

This rearrangement joins TRBV10-3 to TRBJ2-7; D is uncertain. Germline-derived CDR1 and CDR2 are ENHRY and SYGVKD. V shed 3 bases and J shed 0 bases, with 12 bases lying between them. CDR3 length equals 15 residues. The CDR3 here is CAISDTASSSYEQYF. The CDR3 nucleotides are TGTGCCATCAGTGATACAGCCTCAAGCTCCTACGAGCAGTACTTC.